This T cell receptor beta chain was identified during a study of blood T cell repertoires in COVID-19. Looking at the study overall: Spain, Italy and the United States supplied samples that represented acute and convalescent COVID-19. The cDNA or gDNA used as material had been derived from T cells, B-cell-depleted T cells, or PBMCs.

What the recovered Cohort 3 donors had was two negative PCRs, clearance, or symptom resolution. Germline V gene data show CDR1 as LGHDT and CDR2 as YNNKEL (reference sequence). Losses at the gene ends were 4 bases for V and 2 bases for J; bases not matched to a gene: 3. This CDR3 comprises 15 residues. This clone appeared a few times. In the authors' workflow: Estimation of nucleated cell counts was performed using reference gene primer amplification. The method was immunoSEQ multiplex PCR; TCRdb's version includes in-frame clones alone and lacks a portion of them. From that table come the V and J calls and clone size; the DNA was used to work out D and trimming. Of approximately 200,000 clones listed, approximately 84% are singletons.

The sample comprised PBMCs or T cells enriched from blood (not recorded which). The chain employs TRBV3-1 (or the pseudogene TRBV3-2) and TRBJ2-2; 8 bases align to TRBD2. The TCR sequence derives from a woman in her thirties who had recovered from COVID-19. CDR3: CASSPLAVNTGELFF. In DNA, the CDR3 is TGTGCCAGCAGCCCACTAGCGGTAAACACCGGGGAGCTGTTTTTT.